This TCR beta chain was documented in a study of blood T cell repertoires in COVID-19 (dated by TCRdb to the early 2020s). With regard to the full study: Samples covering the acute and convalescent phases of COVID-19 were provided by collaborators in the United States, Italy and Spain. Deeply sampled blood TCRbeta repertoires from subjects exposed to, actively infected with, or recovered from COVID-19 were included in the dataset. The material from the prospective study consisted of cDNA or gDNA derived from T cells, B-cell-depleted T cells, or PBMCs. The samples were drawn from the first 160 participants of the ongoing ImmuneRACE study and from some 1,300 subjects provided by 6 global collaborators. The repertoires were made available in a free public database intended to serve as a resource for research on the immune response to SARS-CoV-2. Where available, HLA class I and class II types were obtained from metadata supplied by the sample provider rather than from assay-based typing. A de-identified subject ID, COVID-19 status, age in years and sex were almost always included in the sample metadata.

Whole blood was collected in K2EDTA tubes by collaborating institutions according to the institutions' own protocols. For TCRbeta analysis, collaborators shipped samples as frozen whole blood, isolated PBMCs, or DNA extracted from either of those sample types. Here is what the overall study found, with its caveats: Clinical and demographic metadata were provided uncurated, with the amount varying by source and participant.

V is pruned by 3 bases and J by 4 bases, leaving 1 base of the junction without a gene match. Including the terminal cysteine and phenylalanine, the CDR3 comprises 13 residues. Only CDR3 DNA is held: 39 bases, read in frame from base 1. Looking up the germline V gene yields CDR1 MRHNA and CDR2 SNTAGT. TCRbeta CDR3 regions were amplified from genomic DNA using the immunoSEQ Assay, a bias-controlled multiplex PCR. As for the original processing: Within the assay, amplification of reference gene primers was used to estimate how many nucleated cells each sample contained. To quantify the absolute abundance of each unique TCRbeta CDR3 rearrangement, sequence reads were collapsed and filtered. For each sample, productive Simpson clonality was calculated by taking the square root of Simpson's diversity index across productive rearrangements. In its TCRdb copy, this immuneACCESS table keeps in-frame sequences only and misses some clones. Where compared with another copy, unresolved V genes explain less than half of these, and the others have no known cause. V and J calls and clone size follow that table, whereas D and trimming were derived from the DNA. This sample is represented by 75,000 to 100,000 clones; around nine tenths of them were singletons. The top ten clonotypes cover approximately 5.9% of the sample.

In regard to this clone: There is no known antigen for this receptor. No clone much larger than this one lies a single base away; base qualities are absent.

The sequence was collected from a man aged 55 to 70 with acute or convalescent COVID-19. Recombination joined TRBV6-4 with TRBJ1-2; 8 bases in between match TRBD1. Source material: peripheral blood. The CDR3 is CASSDTGGYGYTF. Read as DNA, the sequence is TGTGCCAGCAGTGATACAGGGGGCTATGGCTACACCTTC.